Following are 13 T cell receptor beta chains from one sample sequenced in a study of shared clonotypes between healthy human individuals. Clones were read by immunoSEQ multiplex PCR, and TCRdb kept only the in-frame ones, dropping some. The sample has about 1 million clones; 75% are singletons. The sample was memory CD4+ T cells sorted from blood. The sample's subset: CD45RA-negative fraction. The receptor set was obtained from a man younger than 35 in good health.

This sequence joins TRBV5-4 and TRBJ2-3, with 11 nucleotides matching TRBD2. This CDR3 region has 14 residues. V dropped 5 bases and J dropped 3; count of bases not matched to a gene: 2. Per germline, CDR1 SGHNT and CDR2 YYREEE (reference sequence). The CDR3 is CASRTSGDTDTQYF. The CDR3 DNA sequence: TGTGCCAGCAGGACTAGCGGGGATACAGATACGCAGTATTTT.

The chain carries TRBV2 and TRBJ1-1; perhaps TRBD1 as D (5 bases). V lost 8 bases and J lost 1, with 8 bases in between. CDR3 size: 12 residues. Germline V lookup: CDR1 SNHLY, CDR2 FYNNEI. CDR3 sequence (DNA): TGTGCCAGCGGCAGGGAGAACACTGAAGCTTTCTTT. It codes for CASGRENTEAFF.

The chain recombines TRBV6-6 with TRBJ2-1; a possible D gene is TRBD2 (6 bases). V was pared by 5 bases and J by 8 bases, with 13 bases between. The V gene's germline CDR1 is MNHNY and CDR2 SVGAGI (reference sequence). The CDR3 extends over 13 amino acids. CDR3 in amino acids: CASSPPSVHEQFF. Written as DNA, the CDR3 is TGTGCCAGCAGTCCACCTAGCGTTCATGAGCAGTTCTTC.

V usage is TRBV11-2 and J usage is TRBJ1-6; no clear D. V was trimmed by 3 bases and J by 0 bases, leaving 3 bases between them. The length of the CDR3 is 14 residues. Germline V gene sequence: CDR1 SGHAT, CDR2 FQNNGV. CDR3 protein: CASSFRSYNSPLHF. CDR3 nucleotide sequence: TGTGCCAGCAGCTTTCGCTCCTATAATTCACCCCTCCACTTT.

This clone was seen a few times. V and J are TRBV2 and TRBJ2-5; D perhaps matches TRBD2 (5 bases). CDR3 length: 13 residues. Germline V CDR1 and CDR2: SNHLY, FYNNEI. The V end lost 11 bases, the J end lost 5 bases, and 18 bases lay between the germline ends. CDR3 sequence: CAGETIIGETQYF. DNA for the CDR3: TGTGCCGGGGAGACAATAATTGGGGAGACCCAGTACTTC.

The genes are TRBV7-2 and TRBJ2-5; D may be TRBD1 or TRBD2 (5 bases each). Germline CDR1 SGHTA, CDR2 FQGNSA. The CDR3 is 16 amino acids. The V end was cut by 0 bases, the J end by 5 bases, with 16 bases between. The CDR3 region is CASSLAGTTGGETQYF. CDR3 bases: TGTGCCAGCAGCTTAGCGGGGACGACGGGTGGGGAGACCCAGTACTTC.

V usage is TRBV11-2 and J usage is TRBJ1-4; D is uncertain. V was cut by 1 base and J by 3 bases, with 9 bases left in between. Germline values: CDR1 SGHAT, CDR2 FQNNGV. The CDR3 runs 15 residues. The CDR3 sequence: CASSLVGRSNEKLFF. The CDR3 DNA follows: TGTGCCAGCAGCTTAGTCGGAAGGTCTAATGAAAAACTGTTTTTT. The whole variable domain, remainder taken from reference TRBV11-2 and TRBJ1-4, is EAGVAQSPRYKIIEKRQSVAFWCNPISGHATLYWYQQILGQGPKLLIQFQNNGVVDDSQLPKDRFSAERLKGVDSTLKIQPAKLEDSAVYLCASSLVGRSNEKLFFGSGTQLSVL.

This clone was detected only a few times. The V and J genes are TRBV2 and TRBJ2-7; tentatively, D is TRBD1 (7 bases). The CDR3 loop spans 14 amino acids. Germline CDR1 reads SNHLY; CDR2 reads FYNNEI. V lost 6 bases and J 12 bases, leaving 24 bases between the germline ends. The CDR3 loop is CASRGTAGQHLSYF. The CDR3 nucleotides are TGTGCCAGCAGGGGCACGGCGGGACAGCATCTATCGTACTTC.

The chain links TRBV5-1 to TRBJ2-7; D might be TRBD1 (5 bases). The CDR3 is 13 amino acids. Germline values: CDR1 SGHRS, CDR2 YFSETQ. Deletions cut 5 bases from V and 1 base from J, with 10 bases between. The CDR3 region has the DNA TGCGCCAGCAGAAGGGGCGGATCCTACGAGCAGTACTTC. It encodes CASRRGGSYEQYF.

The chain links TRBV25-1 to TRBJ1-2, with unresolved D. The CDR3 contains 15 residues. Germline V gives CDR1 MGHDK, CDR2 SYGVNS. V was shortened by 4 bases and J by 3 bases, with 15 bases between the two germline ends. CDR3 loop: CASSVAGLAYYGYTF. DNA for the CDR3: TGTGCCAGCAGTGTGGCGGGTCTGGCGTACTATGGCTACACCTTC.

The chain uses TRBV5-4 and TRBJ2-3; tentative D call: TRBD1 (5 bases). Germline loops: CDR1 SGHNT, CDR2 YYREEE (reference sequence). The CDR3 has 14 residues. V gave up 0 bases and J gave up 4 bases, with 9 bases separating them. CDR3 DNA sequence: TGTGCCAGCAGCTTGGGGACAACCCCAGATACGCAGTATTTT. Translated: CASSLGTTPDTQYF.

V gene TRBV6-5 combines with J gene TRBJ1-2; the D is unclear. This CDR3 contains 12 residues. Trimming cost V 4 bases and J 8 bases, with 11 bases left between them. CDR1 and CDR2 (germline): MNHEY, SVGAGI. CDR3 sequence: CASSSGPEGYTF. The CDR3 DNA sequence: TGTGCCAGCAGTTCAGGCCCCGAGGGCTACACCTTC.

The CDR3: CASSLVYNTQYF. The DNA of the CDR3 is TGTGCCAGCAGTTTGGTCTACAATACGCAGTATTTT. This chain joins TRBV28 and TRBJ2-3; D call uncertain. Trimming removed 3 bases at V and 7 bases at J, with 8 bases between. Germline V gene sequence: CDR1 MDHEN, CDR2 SYDVKM. This CDR3 spans 12 amino acids. Full variable domain (rest looked up from reference TRBV28 and TRBJ2-3): DVKVTQSSRYLVKRTGEKVFLECVQDMDHENMFWYRQDPGLGLRLIYFSYDVKMKEKGDIPEGYSVSREKKERFSLILESASTNQTSMYLCASSLVYNTQYFGPGTRLTVL.